These 11 T cell receptor beta chains originate from one sample sequenced in a study of blood T cell repertoires in COVID-19. Clones were sequenced by immunoSEQ multiplex PCR, and TCRdb holds only the in-frame ones, with some missing. The repertoire includes about 260,000 clones, 75% to 95% of them detected once, and approximately 2.6% sits in the top ten. Material: peripheral blood. The source of these receptors is a person under 35 with COVID-19, enrolled during active disease.

The rearrangement links TRBV24-1 to TRBJ2-1, with 11 bases lining up with TRBD2. V trimming: 6 bases; J trimming: 7 bases; junction bases outside the gene matches: 7. CDR1 is KGHDR, CDR2 SFDVKD, per germline. The CDR3 covers 15 residues. CDR3: CATSIAGGPGNEQFF. CDR3 in DNA: TGTGCCACCAGTATAGCGGGAGGGCCTGGGAATGAGCAGTTCTTC.

V is TRBV4-2 and J is TRBJ1-2, with 7 bases fitting TRBD1. Losses at the gene ends were 0 bases for V and 6 bases for J; bases not matched to a gene: 10. The CDR3 extends over 16 amino acids. CDR1 and CDR2 (germline): LGHNA, YNFKEQ. CDR3 sequence reads: CASSQETRGRSNGYTF. Written as DNA, the CDR3 is TGTGCCAGCAGCCAAGAGACGAGGGGGCGCTCAAATGGCTACACCTTC.

J is TRBJ2-7 and V is TRBV6-5; perhaps TRBD2 as D (7 bases). V lost 7 bases to trimming and J lost 0 bases, with 13 bases between them. This CDR3 comprises 14 residues. CDR1 MNHEY and CDR2 SVGAGI come from the germline V gene. CDR3 in DNA: TGTGCCAGCAACGAGGGGGGGGCCTCCTACGAGCAGTACTTC. Its protein product is CASNEGGASYEQYF.

The chain links TRBV4-1 to TRBJ2-3, with 8 bases fitting TRBD2. The CDR3 length is 16 residues. The germline CDR1 and CDR2 sequences are MGHRA and YSYEKL. The V gene end was trimmed by 0 bases and the J gene end by 2 bases; junction bases not matched to a gene: 4. CDR3: CASSQETSGITDTQYF. The DNA for the CDR3 is TGCGCCAGCAGCCAAGAAACTAGCGGTATCACAGATACGCAGTATTTT.

The chain links TRBV11-2 to TRBJ2-7; no clear D gene. Germline values: CDR1 SGHAT, CDR2 FQNNGV. The CDR3 is 12 residues long. Trimming pared 4 bases from V and 3 bases from J, leaving 7 bases between. CDR3 region: CASSSPDYEQYF. For the CDR3, the DNA is TGTGCCAGCAGCTCACCAGACTACGAGCAGTACTTC.

Note on this clone: The germline gene is not matched at one end of the junction; a read error may be the cause. V is TRBV6-1 and J is TRBJ2-2, with 7 bases aligning to TRBD2. CDR3 length: 14 residues. Germline-derived CDR1 and CDR2 are MNHNS and SASEGT. The CDR3 protein is CASNEAGPGRELFF. The CDR3 DNA reads TGTGCCAGCAATGAAGCGGGGCCCGGACGGGAGCTGTTTTTT.

This clone was recorded only once. The CDR3: CASSLMVLAGASSSTDTQYF. CDR3 DNA: TGTGCCAGCAGCTTGATGGTACTAGCGGGAGCGAGTTCTAGCACAGATACGCAGTATTTT. The chain joins TRBV5-4 to TRBJ2-3; 11 positions match TRBD2. The CDR3 has 20 amino acids. The trim removed 1 base at V and 0 bases at J, leaving 13 bases unmatched. Germline CDR1 and CDR2: SGHNT and YYREEE (reference sequence).

This chain connects TRBV19 to TRBJ1-4, with no clear D. The CDR3 extends over 15 amino acids. V gave up 7 bases and J gave up 0 bases, with 12 bases separating them. CDR1 and CDR2 (germline): LNHDA, SQIVND (reference sequence). In nucleotides, the CDR3 is TGTGCCAGTAAGGAGGACTGGACAACTAATGAAAAACTGTTTTTT. Translating it yields CASKEDWTTNEKLFF.

This chain connects TRBV5-6 to TRBJ1-2; 8 bases fit TRBD1. This CDR3 has 13 amino acids. CDR1 SGHDT and CDR2 YYEEEE come from the germline V gene. The ends lost 5 bases at V and 4 bases at J; junction bases unmatched: 4. CDR3 DNA sequence: TGTGCCAGCAGATCAGGGGGCGGCTATGGCTACACCTTC. Protein product: CASRSGGGYGYTF.

The J gene is TRBJ2-3, the V gene TRBV14; 8 bases fit TRBD2. V lost 5 bases and J lost 2; bases outside the gene matches: 9. The length of the CDR3 is 16 residues. CDR1 SGHDN and CDR2 FVKESK come from the germline V gene. CDR3 loop: CASSFLAGTPTDTQYF. The CDR3 DNA sequence: TGTGCCAGCAGCTTCCTAGCGGGTACACCCACAGATACGCAGTATTTT.

Of note for this clone: The same CDR3 also results from other DNA sequences found in this sample. V and J are TRBV5-6 and TRBJ1-1, with D uncertain. The ends were cut back, 6 bases at V and 3 bases at J, with 15 bases in the middle. CDR3 length: 14 amino acids. Germline V gene data show CDR1 as SGHDT and CDR2 as YYEEEE. The CDR3 loop is CASNTVTLDTEAFF. The CDR3 bases are TGTGCCAGCAATACGGTTACCTTAGACACTGAAGCTTTCTTT.